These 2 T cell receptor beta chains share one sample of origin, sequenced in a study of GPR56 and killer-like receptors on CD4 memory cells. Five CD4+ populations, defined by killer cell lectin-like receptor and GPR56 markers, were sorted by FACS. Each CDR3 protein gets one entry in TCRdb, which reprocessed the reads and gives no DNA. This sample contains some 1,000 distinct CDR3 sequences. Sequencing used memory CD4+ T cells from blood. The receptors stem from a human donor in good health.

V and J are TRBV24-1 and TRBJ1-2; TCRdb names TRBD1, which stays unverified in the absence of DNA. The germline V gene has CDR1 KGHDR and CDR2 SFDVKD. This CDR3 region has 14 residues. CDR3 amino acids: CATSESTGEDGYTF.

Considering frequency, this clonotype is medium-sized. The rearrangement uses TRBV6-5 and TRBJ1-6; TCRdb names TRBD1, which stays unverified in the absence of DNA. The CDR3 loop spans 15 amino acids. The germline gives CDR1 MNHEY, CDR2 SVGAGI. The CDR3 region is CASSYSGTNNSPLHF.